The T cell receptor beta chain described here comes from a study of blood T cell repertoires in COVID-19. In the study overall: COVID-19 samples from acute and convalescent phases originated in the United States, Italy and Spain. PBMCs, B-cell-depleted T cells, or T cells provided the cDNA or gDNA that made up the material.

As originally analysed: Estimation of nucleated cell counts was performed using reference gene primer amplification. The method was immunoSEQ multiplex PCR; TCRdb's version includes in-frame clones alone and lacks a portion of them. D and trimming were read from the DNA, whereas the V and J calls and clone size are those reported in that table. This sample has tens of thousands of clones, with 70% to 90% found just once. CDR3 length equals 14 residues. V was pared by 6 bases and J by 0 bases, with 4 bases of the junction left unmatched. Germline loops: CDR1 MDHEN, CDR2 SYDVKM. The receptor's source is a man in his fifties or sixties in a cohort sampled during active COVID-19. The chain employs TRBV28 and TRBJ2-5; 7 bases are shared with TRBD1. Sequencing was performed on peripheral blood. In nucleotides, the CDR3 is TGTGCCAGCAGCACGACAGGGAACCAAGAGACCCAGTACTTC. This codes for CASSTTGNQETQYF.